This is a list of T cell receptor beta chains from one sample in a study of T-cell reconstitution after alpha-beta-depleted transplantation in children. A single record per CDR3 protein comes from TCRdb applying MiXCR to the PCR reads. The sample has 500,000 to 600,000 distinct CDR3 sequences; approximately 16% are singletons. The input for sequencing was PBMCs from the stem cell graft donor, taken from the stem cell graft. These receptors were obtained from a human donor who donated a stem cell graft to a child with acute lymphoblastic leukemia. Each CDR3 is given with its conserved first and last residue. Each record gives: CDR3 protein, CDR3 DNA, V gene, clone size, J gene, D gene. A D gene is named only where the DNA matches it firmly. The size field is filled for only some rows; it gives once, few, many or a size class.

cdr3_aa: CASLNSCLGCTDTQYF
cdr3_nt: TGCGCCAGCTTAAACTCATGCCTCGGGTGCACAGATACGCAGTATTTT
v_call: TRBV10-2
clone_size: .
j_call: TRBJ2-3
d_call: .

cdr3_aa: CASSLAAGVGETQYF
cdr3_nt: TGCGCCAGCAGCTTGGCAGCGGGAGTAGGGGAGACCCAGTACTTC
v_call: TRBV5-1
clone_size: .
j_call: TRBJ2-5
d_call: TRBD2

cdr3_aa: CASSLGTLNTGELFF
cdr3_nt: TGTGCCAGCAGCCTGGGGACATTGAACACCGGGGAGCTGTTTTTT
v_call: TRBV11-1
clone_size: .
j_call: TRBJ2-2
d_call: .

cdr3_aa: CASSEGWTRGQETQYF
cdr3_nt: TGTGCCAGCAGCGAGGGGTGGACTAGGGGGCAAGAGACCCAGTACTTC
v_call: TRBV9
clone_size: .
j_call: TRBJ2-5
d_call: .

cdr3_aa: CSARELAGVSPYEQYF
cdr3_nt: TGCAGTGCTAGAGAACTAGCGGGAGTGTCCCCCTACGAGCAGTACTTC
v_call: TRBV20-1
clone_size: .
j_call: TRBJ2-7
d_call: TRBD2

cdr3_aa: CSADLGTYTEAFF
cdr3_nt: TGCAGTGCTGACCTTGGGACTTACACTGAAGCTTTCTTT
v_call: TRBV20-1
clone_size: few
j_call: TRBJ1-1
d_call: .

cdr3_aa: CASSLDFRLAEGAYEQYF
cdr3_nt: TGTGCCAGCAGCTTAGATTTTAGACTAGCGGAGGGGGCCTACGAGCAGTACTTC
v_call: TRBV11-2
clone_size: once
j_call: TRBJ2-7
d_call: TRBD2

cdr3_aa: CASSLGGGIQYF
cdr3_nt: TGTGCCAGCAGTTTAGGAGGGGGCATTCAGTACTTC
v_call: TRBV12-3/TRBV12-4
clone_size: few
j_call: TRBJ2-4
d_call: .

cdr3_aa: CASSLSGTGTLYEQYF
cdr3_nt: TGTGCCAGCAGTTTATCTGGGACGGGAACCTTATACGAGCAGTACTTC
v_call: TRBV27
clone_size: .
j_call: TRBJ2-7
d_call: .

cdr3_aa: CASSQETRGNYGYTF
cdr3_nt: TGCGCCAGCAGCCAAGAGACCAGGGGGAACTATGGCTACACCTTC
v_call: TRBV4-1
clone_size: few
j_call: TRBJ1-2
d_call: TRBD1

cdr3_aa: CATSRRGGYNEQFF
cdr3_nt: TGTGCCACCAGCCGGAGAGGTGGTTACAATGAGCAGTTCTTC
v_call: TRBV15
clone_size: .
j_call: TRBJ2-1
d_call: .

cdr3_aa: CASGYGSSGTYEQYF
cdr3_nt: TGTGCCAGCGGCTATGGGTCTAGCGGAACCTACGAGCAGTACTTC
v_call: TRBV19
clone_size: .
j_call: TRBJ2-7
d_call: TRBD2

cdr3_aa: CASSSATLASVLTF
cdr3_nt: TGCGCCAGCAGCTCCGCGACCCTAGCGTCCGTCCTGACTTTC
v_call: TRBV5-1
clone_size: few
j_call: TRBJ2-6
d_call: .

cdr3_aa: CASSFRLTYEQYF
cdr3_nt: TGCGCCAGCAGCTTCCGCCTAACCTACGAGCAGTACTTC
v_call: TRBV5-1
clone_size: few
j_call: TRBJ2-7
d_call: .

cdr3_aa: CASSRPQREVTDTQYF
cdr3_nt: TGTGCCAGCTCACGGCCTCAGCGGGAGGTCACAGATACGCAGTATTTT
v_call: TRBV18
clone_size: few
j_call: TRBJ2-3
d_call: TRBD2

cdr3_aa: CASSDIVSYEQYF
cdr3_nt: TGTGCCAGCAGCGACATCGTCTCCTACGAGCAGTACTTC
v_call: TRBV7-9
clone_size: many
j_call: TRBJ2-7
d_call: .

cdr3_aa: CATSDSGLWETQYF
cdr3_nt: TGTGCCACCAGTGATTCTGGACTATGGGAGACCCAGTACTTC
v_call: TRBV24-1
clone_size: few
j_call: TRBJ2-5
d_call: .

cdr3_aa: CSATSYAEVNYEQYF
cdr3_nt: TGCAGTGCTACCTCCTACGCGGAGGTGAACTACGAGCAGTACTTC
v_call: TRBV20-1
clone_size: .
j_call: TRBJ2-7
d_call: .

cdr3_aa: CASSLERDRPFSNEQFF
cdr3_nt: TGTGCCAGCAGCTTAGAGAGGGACAGGCCTTTTTCCAATGAGCAGTTCTTC
v_call: TRBV7-8
clone_size: .
j_call: TRBJ2-1
d_call: TRBD1

cdr3_aa: CASSYGGSYNEQFF
cdr3_nt: TGTGCCAGCAGTTACGGCGGCTCCTACAATGAGCAGTTCTTC
v_call: TRBV6-5
clone_size: .
j_call: TRBJ2-1
d_call: .

cdr3_aa: CASSELAGVFNEQFF
cdr3_nt: TGCGCCAGCAGTGAATTGGCGGGAGTTTTCAATGAGCAGTTCTTC
v_call: TRBV10-2
clone_size: few
j_call: TRBJ2-1
d_call: TRBD2

cdr3_aa: CASSQVLGANTGELFF
cdr3_nt: TGCGCCAGCAGCCAAGTACTGGGGGCGAACACCGGGGAGCTGTTTTTT
v_call: TRBV4-1
clone_size: .
j_call: TRBJ2-2
d_call: .

cdr3_aa: CASSFQGAGYTF
cdr3_nt: TGCGCCAGCAGCTTCCAGGGGGCAGGCTACACCTTC
v_call: TRBV5-1
clone_size: many
j_call: TRBJ1-2
d_call: TRBD1

cdr3_aa: CASSLATSGRETQYF
cdr3_nt: TGTGCCAGCAGCTTAGCTACTAGCGGGAGAGAGACCCAGTACTTC
v_call: TRBV7-2
clone_size: .
j_call: TRBJ2-5
d_call: TRBD2

cdr3_aa: CASSYHANQPQHF
cdr3_nt: TGTGCCAGCAGTTACCACGCCAATCAGCCCCAGCATTTT
v_call: TRBV27
clone_size: few
j_call: TRBJ1-5
d_call: .

cdr3_aa: CASSYRGQGFQETQYF
cdr3_nt: TGTGCCAGCAGCTATCGGGGACAGGGTTTCCAAGAGACCCAGTACTTC
v_call: TRBV5-6
clone_size: .
j_call: TRBJ2-5
d_call: TRBD1

cdr3_aa: CASSDSGTGYSPLRF
cdr3_nt: TGTGCCAGCAGTGACTCCGGGACAGGGTATTCACCCCTCCGCTTT
v_call: TRBV6-5
clone_size: .
j_call: TRBJ1-6
d_call: TRBD1

cdr3_aa: CATSRGGGGSSPLHF
cdr3_nt: TGTGCCACCAGCAGAGGAGGGGGAGGGAGTTCACCCCTCCACTTT
v_call: TRBV15
clone_size: .
j_call: TRBJ1-6
d_call: .

cdr3_aa: CASSAGLSTEAFF
cdr3_nt: TGTGCCAGCAGTGCGGGGTTGAGCACTGAAGCTTTCTTT
v_call: TRBV25-1
clone_size: .
j_call: TRBJ1-1
d_call: .

cdr3_aa: CSAGTGRNYGYTF
cdr3_nt: TGCAGTGCCGGGACAGGTCGTAACTATGGCTACACCTTC
v_call: TRBV29-1
clone_size: few
j_call: TRBJ1-2
d_call: TRBD1

cdr3_aa: CASSPHPRGLKTDTQYF
cdr3_nt: TGTGCCAGCAGTCCACACCCCAGGGGATTGAAGACAGATACGCAGTATTTT
v_call: TRBV12-3/TRBV12-4
clone_size: .
j_call: TRBJ2-3
d_call: .

cdr3_aa: CASSQDTSGYQETQYF
cdr3_nt: TGCGCCAGCAGCCAAGATACTAGCGGCTACCAAGAGACCCAGTACTTC
v_call: TRBV4-1
clone_size: .
j_call: TRBJ2-5
d_call: TRBD2

cdr3_aa: CASSAKFEVGEAFF
cdr3_nt: TGTGCCAGCAGTGCTAAATTTGAGGTCGGTGAAGCTTTCTTT
v_call: TRBV12-3/TRBV12-4
clone_size: few
j_call: TRBJ1-1
d_call: .

cdr3_aa: CSVRVYNEQFF
cdr3_nt: TGCAGCGTCAGGGTATACAATGAGCAGTTCTTC
v_call: TRBV29-1
clone_size: .
j_call: TRBJ2-1
d_call: .

cdr3_aa: CASSLNREVGSYEQYF
cdr3_nt: TGTGCCAGCAGCCTTAACAGGGAAGTCGGTTCCTACGAGCAGTACTTC
v_call: TRBV7-9
clone_size: few
j_call: TRBJ2-7
d_call: .

cdr3_aa: CASSPWGVNGYTF
cdr3_nt: TGTGCCAGCAGTCCCTGGGGGGTGAATGGCTACACCTTC
v_call: TRBV12-3/TRBV12-4
clone_size: few
j_call: TRBJ1-2
d_call: .

cdr3_aa: CASSYGGFLNTEAFF
cdr3_nt: TGTGCCAGCAGTTACGGGGGGTTCCTGAACACTGAAGCTTTCTTT
v_call: TRBV6-5
clone_size: few
j_call: TRBJ1-1
d_call: .

cdr3_aa: CASSLARVDTNYGYTF
cdr3_nt: TGTGCCAGCAGCTTAGCCAGGGTGGATACTAACTATGGCTACACCTTC
v_call: TRBV7-9
clone_size: few
j_call: TRBJ1-2
d_call: .

cdr3_aa: CASSVEGLRKNEQFF
cdr3_nt: TGTGCCAGCAGCGTAGAAGGCTTGAGGAAGAATGAGCAGTTCTTC
v_call: TRBV9
clone_size: .
j_call: TRBJ2-1
d_call: .

cdr3_aa: CASSQDRRAGGVYEQFF
cdr3_nt: TGTGCCAGCAGCCAAGATCGGCGAGCGGGAGGGGTCTATGAGCAGTTCTTC
v_call: TRBV4-2
clone_size: .
j_call: TRBJ2-1
d_call: TRBD2

cdr3_aa: CSADRGNYGYTF
cdr3_nt: TGCAGCGCGGACAGGGGGAACTATGGCTACACCTTC
v_call: TRBV29-1
clone_size: few
j_call: TRBJ1-2
d_call: TRBD1

cdr3_aa: CASSPSGGTIKNIQYF
cdr3_nt: TGTGCCAGCAGTCCTAGCGGGGGGACCATTAAAAACATTCAGTACTTC
v_call: TRBV27
clone_size: .
j_call: TRBJ2-4
d_call: TRBD2

cdr3_aa: CASSRDRGSEQYF
cdr3_nt: TGCGCCAGCAGCCGGGACAGGGGATCCGAGCAGTACTTC
v_call: TRBV5-1
clone_size: few
j_call: TRBJ2-7
d_call: TRBD1

cdr3_aa: CAISDREDGEVGQPQHF
cdr3_nt: TGTGCCATCAGTGATAGGGAAGATGGCGAAGTGGGTCAGCCCCAGCATTTT
v_call: TRBV10-3
clone_size: .
j_call: TRBJ1-5
d_call: .

cdr3_aa: CASSLDNYGYTF
cdr3_nt: TGTGCCAGCAGCCTAGATAACTATGGCTACACCTTC
v_call: TRBV7-9
clone_size: many
j_call: TRBJ1-2
d_call: .

cdr3_aa: CASSLVPATYEQYF
cdr3_nt: TGTGCCAGCAGTTTAGTTCCAGCCACCTACGAGCAGTACTTC
v_call: TRBV12-3/TRBV12-4
clone_size: few
j_call: TRBJ2-7
d_call: .

cdr3_aa: CSAVGGVGYGYTF
cdr3_nt: TGCAGTGCTGTAGGAGGGGTGGGATATGGCTACACCTTC
v_call: TRBV20-1
clone_size: .
j_call: TRBJ1-2
d_call: .

cdr3_aa: CASSEVGGGTEAFF
cdr3_nt: TGTGCCAGCAGTGAGGTCGGCGGAGGAACTGAAGCTTTCTTT
v_call: TRBV2
clone_size: few
j_call: TRBJ1-1
d_call: .

cdr3_aa: CASSLMGGGPSEQYF
cdr3_nt: TGTGCCAGCAGCTTAATGGGGGGAGGGCCATCCGAGCAGTACTTC
v_call: TRBV7-2
clone_size: few
j_call: TRBJ2-7
d_call: TRBD2

cdr3_aa: CASSLSSGQGLGSYNEQFF
cdr3_nt: TGTGCCAGCAGCTTAAGTTCAGGTCAGGGCCTGGGGTCCTACAATGAGCAGTTCTTC
v_call: TRBV7-3
clone_size: few
j_call: TRBJ2-1
d_call: .

cdr3_aa: CASSPRAGIGQPQHF
cdr3_nt: TGTGCCAGCAGCCCCCGGGCGGGGATTGGTCAGCCCCAGCATTTT
v_call: TRBV5-8
clone_size: many
j_call: TRBJ1-5
d_call: .